Listed below are T cell receptor beta chains from one sample, sequenced in a study of shared clonotypes between healthy human individuals. Profiled with immunoSEQ multiplex PCR; TCRdb holds only in-frame clones, not every one. The top ten clones hold roughly 0.15% of a sample with about 2.4 million clones, about 92% of them seen once. The sequenced sample was naive CD4+ T cells sorted from blood. These receptors came from a man between 18 and 29 years old in good health. The CDR3 runs from the conserved cysteine through the conserved F or W. Each record gives: D gene, clone size, V gene, J gene, CDR3 protein, CDR3 DNA. The D gene is left open where the match is weak. Size is stated for part of the rows, as once, few or many counts, or as a class when the clone is expanded.

d_call: -; clone_size: -; v_call: TRBV18; j_call: TRBJ2-3; cdr3_aa: CASSPEGASTDTQYF; cdr3_nt: TGTGCCAGCTCACCGGAGGGGGCTTCCACAGATACGCAGTATTTT
d_call: -; clone_size: few; v_call: TRBV19; j_call: TRBJ1-1; cdr3_aa: CASSYRRGLEAFF; cdr3_nt: TGTGCCAGTAGTTATCGCCGGGGCCTTGAAGCTTTCTTT
d_call: TRBD1; clone_size: -; v_call: TRBV28; j_call: TRBJ2-3; cdr3_aa: CASSSRGTGELDTQYF; cdr3_nt: TGTGCCAGCAGCTCAAGGGGGACAGGGGAACTAGATACGCAGTATTTT
d_call: TRBD1; clone_size: -; v_call: TRBV29-1; j_call: TRBJ1-2; cdr3_aa: CSVGGQTNYGYTF; cdr3_nt: TGCAGCGTAGGGGGACAGACTAACTATGGCTACACCTTC
d_call: TRBD2; clone_size: -; v_call: TRBV5-1; j_call: TRBJ2-5; cdr3_aa: CASSFSLAGRETQYF; cdr3_nt: TGCGCCAGCAGCTTTAGCCTAGCGGGTCGGGAGACCCAGTACTTC
d_call: TRBD1; clone_size: -; v_call: TRBV5-6; j_call: TRBJ1-6; cdr3_aa: CASSFGHSQGSSPLHF; cdr3_nt: TGTGCCAGCAGCTTCGGTCACTCACAGGGGTCTTCACCCCTCCACTTT
d_call: -; clone_size: -; v_call: TRBV9; j_call: TRBJ1-6; cdr3_aa: CASSVEGRNNSPLHF; cdr3_nt: TGTGCCAGCAGCGTAGAAGGGCGGAATAATTCACCCCTCCACTTT
d_call: TRBD1; clone_size: -; v_call: TRBV10-1; j_call: TRBJ1-1; cdr3_aa: CASSRGQANTEAFF; cdr3_nt: TGCGCCAGCTCCAGAGGACAGGCTAACACTGAAGCTTTCTTT
d_call: -; clone_size: few; v_call: TRBV5-1; j_call: TRBJ1-2; cdr3_aa: CASSLGANYGYTF; cdr3_nt: TGCGCCAGCAGCTTAGGAGCTAACTATGGCTACACCTTC
d_call: -; clone_size: -; v_call: TRBV6-6; j_call: TRBJ2-7; cdr3_aa: CASRAGALAYEQYF; cdr3_nt: TGTGCCAGCAGGGCGGGGGCCCTAGCCTACGAGCAGTACTTC
d_call: TRBD1; clone_size: -; v_call: TRBV6-6; j_call: TRBJ1-2; cdr3_aa: CASWETGGYGYTF; cdr3_nt: TGTGCCAGCTGGGAGACAGGGGGCTATGGCTACACCTTC
d_call: TRBD1; clone_size: -; v_call: TRBV7-9; j_call: TRBJ2-4; cdr3_aa: CASSFGTGDQNIQYF; cdr3_nt: TGTGCCAGCAGCTTTGGGACAGGGGATCAGAACATTCAGTACTTC
d_call: TRBD2; clone_size: -; v_call: TRBV11-2; j_call: TRBJ2-2; cdr3_aa: CASSLVGLAGFVTGELFF; cdr3_nt: TGTGCCAGCAGCTTAGTAGGGCTAGCGGGTTTTGTCACCGGGGAGCTGTTTTTT
d_call: TRBD2; clone_size: once; v_call: TRBV28; j_call: TRBJ2-1; cdr3_aa: CASSPGGSPYNEQFF; cdr3_nt: TGTGCCAGCAGCCCGGGAGGGAGCCCCTACAATGAGCAGTTCTTC